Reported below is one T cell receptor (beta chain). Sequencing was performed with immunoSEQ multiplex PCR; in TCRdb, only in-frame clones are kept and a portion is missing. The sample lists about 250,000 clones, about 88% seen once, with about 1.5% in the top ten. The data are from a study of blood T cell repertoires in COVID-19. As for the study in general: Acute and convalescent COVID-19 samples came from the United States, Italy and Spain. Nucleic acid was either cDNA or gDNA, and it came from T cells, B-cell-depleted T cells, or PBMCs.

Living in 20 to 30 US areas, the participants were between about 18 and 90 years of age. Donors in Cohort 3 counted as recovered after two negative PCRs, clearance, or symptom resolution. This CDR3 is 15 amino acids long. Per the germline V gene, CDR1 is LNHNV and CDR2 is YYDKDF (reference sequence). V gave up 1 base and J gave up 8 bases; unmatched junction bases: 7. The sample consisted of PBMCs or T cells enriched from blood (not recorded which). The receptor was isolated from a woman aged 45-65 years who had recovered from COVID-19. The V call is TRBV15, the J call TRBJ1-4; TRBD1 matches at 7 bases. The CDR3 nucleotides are TGTGCCACCAGCAGAGGACAGGGTGTGAGGGAAAAACTGTTTTTT. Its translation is CATSRGQGVREKLFF.